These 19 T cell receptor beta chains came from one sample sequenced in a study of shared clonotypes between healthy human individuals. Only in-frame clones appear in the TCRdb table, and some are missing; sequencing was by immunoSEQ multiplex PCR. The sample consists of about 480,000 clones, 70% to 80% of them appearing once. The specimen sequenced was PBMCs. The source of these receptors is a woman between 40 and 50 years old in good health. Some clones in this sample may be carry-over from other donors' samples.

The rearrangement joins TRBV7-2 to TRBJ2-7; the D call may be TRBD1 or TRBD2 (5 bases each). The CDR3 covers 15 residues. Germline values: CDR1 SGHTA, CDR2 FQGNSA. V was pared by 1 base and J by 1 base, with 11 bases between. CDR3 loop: CASSLGTWGSYEQYF. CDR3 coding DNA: TGTGCCAGCAGCTTAGGGACTTGGGGGTCCTACGAGCAGTACTTC.

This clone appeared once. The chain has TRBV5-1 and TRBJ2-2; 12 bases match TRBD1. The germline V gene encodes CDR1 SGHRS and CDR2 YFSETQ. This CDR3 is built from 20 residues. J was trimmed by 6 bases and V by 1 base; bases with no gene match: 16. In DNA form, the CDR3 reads TGCGCCAGCAGCTTGTGGGGACAGGGGGCGCAGGTAAAATCCGCCGGGGAGCTGTTTTTT. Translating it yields CASSLWGQGAQVKSAGELFF. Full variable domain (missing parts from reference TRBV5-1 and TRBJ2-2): KAGVTQTPRYLIKTRGQQVTLSCSPISGHRSVSWYQQTPGQGLQFLFEYFSETQRNKGNFPGRFSGRQFSNSRSEMNVSTLELGDSALYLCASSLWGQGAQVKSAGELFFGEGSRLTVL.

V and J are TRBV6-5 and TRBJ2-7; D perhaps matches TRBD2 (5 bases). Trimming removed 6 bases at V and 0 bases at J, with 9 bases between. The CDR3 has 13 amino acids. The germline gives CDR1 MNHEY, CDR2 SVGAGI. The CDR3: CASRRANSYEQYF. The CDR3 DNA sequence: TGTGCCAGCAGGCGGGCCAACTCCTACGAGCAGTACTTC.

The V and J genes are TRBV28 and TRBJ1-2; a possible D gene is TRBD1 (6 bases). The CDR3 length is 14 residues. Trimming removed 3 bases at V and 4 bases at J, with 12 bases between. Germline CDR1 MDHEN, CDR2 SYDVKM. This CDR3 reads CASSLRGGGYGYTF. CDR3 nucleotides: TGTGCCAGCAGTTTGAGAGGGGGTGGCTATGGCTACACCTTC.

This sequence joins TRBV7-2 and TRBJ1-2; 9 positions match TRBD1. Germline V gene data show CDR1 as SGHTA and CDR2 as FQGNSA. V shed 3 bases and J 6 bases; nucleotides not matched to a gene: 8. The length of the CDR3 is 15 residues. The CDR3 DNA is TGTGCCAGCAGCTTTCGTACAGGGGGCGCGAATGGCTACACCTTC. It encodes CASSFRTGGANGYTF.

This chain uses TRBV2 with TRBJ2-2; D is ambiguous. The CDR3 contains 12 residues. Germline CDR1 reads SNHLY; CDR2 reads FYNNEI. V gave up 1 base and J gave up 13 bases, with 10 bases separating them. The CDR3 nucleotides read TGTGCCAGCAGTGAAGGGGCTCGAGGGCTGTTTTTT. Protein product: CASSEGARGLFF.

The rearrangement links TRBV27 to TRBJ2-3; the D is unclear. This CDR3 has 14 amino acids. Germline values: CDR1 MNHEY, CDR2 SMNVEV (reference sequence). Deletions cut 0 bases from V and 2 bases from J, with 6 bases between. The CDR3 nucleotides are TGTGCCAGCAGTTTATCTAGAGCCACAGATACGCAGTATTTT. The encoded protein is CASSLSRATDTQYF.

The CDR3 DNA reads as TGTGCCAGCAGTTTATCTCCCCGGGAGATTCGGGAGACCCAGTACTTC. Protein sequence: CASSLSPREIRETQYF. V usage is TRBV28 and J usage is TRBJ2-5, with D possibly TRBD2 on 6 matching bases. Trimming pared 1 base from V and 5 bases from J, leaving 17 bases between. Germline values: CDR1 MDHEN, CDR2 SYDVKM. This CDR3 is 16 amino acids long.

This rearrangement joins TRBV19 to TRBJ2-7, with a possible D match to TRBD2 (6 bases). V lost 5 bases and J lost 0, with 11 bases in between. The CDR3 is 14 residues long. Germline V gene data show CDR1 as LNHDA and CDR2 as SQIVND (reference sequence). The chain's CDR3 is CASSRRGDSYEQYF. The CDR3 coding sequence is TGTGCCAGTAGTCGTCGCGGGGACTCCTACGAGCAGTACTTC.

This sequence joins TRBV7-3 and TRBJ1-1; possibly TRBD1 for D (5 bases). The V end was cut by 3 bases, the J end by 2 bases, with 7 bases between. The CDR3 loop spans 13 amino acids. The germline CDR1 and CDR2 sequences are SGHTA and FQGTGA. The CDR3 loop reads CASSLGTNTEAFF. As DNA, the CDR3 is TGTGCCAGCAGCTTGGGGACCAACACTGAAGCTTTCTTT. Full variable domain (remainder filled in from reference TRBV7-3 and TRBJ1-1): GAGVSQTPSNKVTEKGKYVELRCDPISGHTALYWYRQSLGQGPEFLIYFQGTGAADDSGLPNDRFFAVRPEGSVSTLKIQRTERGDSAVYLCASSLGTNTEAFFGQGTRLTVV.

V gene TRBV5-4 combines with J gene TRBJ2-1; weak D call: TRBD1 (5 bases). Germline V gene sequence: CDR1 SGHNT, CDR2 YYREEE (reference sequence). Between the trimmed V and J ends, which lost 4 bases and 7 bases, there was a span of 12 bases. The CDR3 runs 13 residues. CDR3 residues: CASSHQGRNEQFF. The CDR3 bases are TGTGCCAGCAGCCATCAGGGTAGGAATGAGCAGTTCTTC.

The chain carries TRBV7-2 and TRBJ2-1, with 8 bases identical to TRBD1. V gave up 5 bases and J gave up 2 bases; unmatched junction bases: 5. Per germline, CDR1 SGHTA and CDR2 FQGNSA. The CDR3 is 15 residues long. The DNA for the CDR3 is TGTGCCAGCAGCCCCCAGGGACAGGCCTACAATGAGCAGTTCTTC. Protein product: CASSPQGQAYNEQFF.

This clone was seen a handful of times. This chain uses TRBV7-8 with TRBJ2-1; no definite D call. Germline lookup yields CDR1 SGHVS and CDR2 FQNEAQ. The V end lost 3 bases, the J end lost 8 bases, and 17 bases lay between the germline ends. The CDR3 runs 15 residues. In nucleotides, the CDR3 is TGTGCCAGCAGCTTGGGTGCGACTCCGAGCCATGAGCAGTTCTTC. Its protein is CASSLGATPSHEQFF.

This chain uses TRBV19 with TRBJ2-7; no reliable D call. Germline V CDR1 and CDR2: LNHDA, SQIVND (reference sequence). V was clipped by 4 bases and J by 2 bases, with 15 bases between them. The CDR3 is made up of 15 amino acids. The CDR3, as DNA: TGTGCCAGTAGTAGGCCCGGCCCTACCACCTACGAGCAGTACTTC. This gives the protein CASSRPGPTTYEQYF.

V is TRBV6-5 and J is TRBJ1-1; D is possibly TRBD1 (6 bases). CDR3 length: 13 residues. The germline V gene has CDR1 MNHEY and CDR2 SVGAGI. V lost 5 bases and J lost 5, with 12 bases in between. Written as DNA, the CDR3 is TGTGCCAGCAGTGCACAGGGAAGGACTGAAGCTTTCTTT. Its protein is CASSAQGRTEAFF.

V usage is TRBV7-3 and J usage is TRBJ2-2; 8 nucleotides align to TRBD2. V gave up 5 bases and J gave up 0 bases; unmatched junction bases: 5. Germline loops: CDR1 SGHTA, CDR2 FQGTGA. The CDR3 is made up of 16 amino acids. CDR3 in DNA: TGTGCCAGCAGCACTAGCGGATACGCGAACACCGGGGAGCTGTTTTTT. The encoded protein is CASSTSGYANTGELFF.

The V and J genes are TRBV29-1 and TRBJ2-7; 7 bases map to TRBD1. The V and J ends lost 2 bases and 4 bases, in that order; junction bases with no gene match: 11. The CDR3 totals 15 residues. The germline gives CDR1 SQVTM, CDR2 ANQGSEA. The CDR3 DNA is TGCAGCGTTGAAAGGCCGACAGGGAACCCGTACGAGCAGTACTTC. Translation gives CSVERPTGNPYEQYF.

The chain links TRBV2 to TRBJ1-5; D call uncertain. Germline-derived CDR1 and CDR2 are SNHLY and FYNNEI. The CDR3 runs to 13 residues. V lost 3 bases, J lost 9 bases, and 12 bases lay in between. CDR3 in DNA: TGTGCCAGCAGTGACAAGGATCCGGGGCCCCAGCATTTT. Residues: CASSDKDPGPQHF.

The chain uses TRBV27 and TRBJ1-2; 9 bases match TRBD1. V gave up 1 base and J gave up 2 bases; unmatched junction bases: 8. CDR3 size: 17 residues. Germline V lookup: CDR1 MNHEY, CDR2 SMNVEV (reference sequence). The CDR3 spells CASSLFWTGDRNYGYTF. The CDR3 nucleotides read TGTGCCAGCAGTTTATTTTGGACAGGGGATCGAAACTATGGCTACACCTTC.